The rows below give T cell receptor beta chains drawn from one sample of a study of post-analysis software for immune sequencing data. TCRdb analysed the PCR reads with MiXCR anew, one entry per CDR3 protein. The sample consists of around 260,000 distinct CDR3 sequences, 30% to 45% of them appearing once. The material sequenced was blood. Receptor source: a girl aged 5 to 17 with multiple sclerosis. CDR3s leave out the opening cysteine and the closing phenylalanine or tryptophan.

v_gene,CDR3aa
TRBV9,ASSVQGSGELF
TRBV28,ASSSPGRSWETQY
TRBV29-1,SVDTSGMDEEQY
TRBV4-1,ASSYGRQGSNGYT
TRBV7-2,ASSLAEGPGTEAF
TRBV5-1,ASGTGTGVDEQF
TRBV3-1,ASSPYRGGVYNEQF
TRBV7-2,TSSGGRASEKLF
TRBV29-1,SLTQGEGGYT
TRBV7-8,ASSGLAGADTQY